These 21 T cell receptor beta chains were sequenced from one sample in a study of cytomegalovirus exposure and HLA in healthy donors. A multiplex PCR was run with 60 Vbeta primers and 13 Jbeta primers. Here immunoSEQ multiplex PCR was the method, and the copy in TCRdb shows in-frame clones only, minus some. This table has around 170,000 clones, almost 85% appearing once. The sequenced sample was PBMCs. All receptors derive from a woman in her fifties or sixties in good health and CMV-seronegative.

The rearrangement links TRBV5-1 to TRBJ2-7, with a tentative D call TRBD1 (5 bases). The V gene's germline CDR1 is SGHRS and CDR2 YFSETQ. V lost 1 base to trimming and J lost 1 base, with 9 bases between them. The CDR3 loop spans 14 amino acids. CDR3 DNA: TGCGCCAGCAGCTTGACGGCAGGGTCCTACGAGCAGTACTTC. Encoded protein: CASSLTAGSYEQYF.

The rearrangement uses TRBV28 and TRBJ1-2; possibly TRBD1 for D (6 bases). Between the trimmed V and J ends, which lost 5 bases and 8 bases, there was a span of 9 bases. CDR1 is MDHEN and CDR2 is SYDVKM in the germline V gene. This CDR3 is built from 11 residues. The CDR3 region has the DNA TGTGCCAGCAGTACAGGGTTGGGCTACACCTTC. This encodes CASSTGLGYTF.

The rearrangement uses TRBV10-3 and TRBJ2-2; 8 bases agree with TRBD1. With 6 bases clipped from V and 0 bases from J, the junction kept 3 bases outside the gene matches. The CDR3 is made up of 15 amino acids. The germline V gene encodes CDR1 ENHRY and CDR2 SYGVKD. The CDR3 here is CAIRGTGSNTGELFF. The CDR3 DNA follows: TGTGCCATCAGGGGGACAGGTTCGAACACCGGGGAGCTGTTTTTT.

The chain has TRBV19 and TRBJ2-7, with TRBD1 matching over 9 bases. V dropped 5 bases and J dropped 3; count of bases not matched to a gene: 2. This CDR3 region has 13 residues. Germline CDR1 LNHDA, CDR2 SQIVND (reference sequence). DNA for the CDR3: TGTGCCAGTAGTTTGGACAGGGGCTACGAGCAGTACTTC. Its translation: CASSLDRGYEQYF.

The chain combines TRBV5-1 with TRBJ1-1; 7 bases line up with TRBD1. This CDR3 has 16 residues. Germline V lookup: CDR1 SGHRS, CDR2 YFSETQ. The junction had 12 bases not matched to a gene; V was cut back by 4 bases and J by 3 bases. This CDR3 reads CASSPWTGFMDTEAFF. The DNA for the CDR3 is TGCGCCAGCAGCCCCTGGACAGGTTTTATGGACACTGAAGCTTTCTTT.

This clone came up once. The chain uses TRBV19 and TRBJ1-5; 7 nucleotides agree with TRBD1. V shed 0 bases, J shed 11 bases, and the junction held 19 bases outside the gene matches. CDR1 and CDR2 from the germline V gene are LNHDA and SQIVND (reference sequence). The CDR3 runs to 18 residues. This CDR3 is CASSIDPSAGGIHSAQHF. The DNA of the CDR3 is TGTGCCAGTAGTATAGATCCCTCAGCAGGGGGTATTCATTCAGCCCAGCATTTT.

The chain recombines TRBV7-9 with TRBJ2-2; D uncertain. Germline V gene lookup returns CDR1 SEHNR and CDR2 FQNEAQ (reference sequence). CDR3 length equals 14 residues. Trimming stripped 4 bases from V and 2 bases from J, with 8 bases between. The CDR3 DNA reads TGTGCCAGCAGCTCAGTCGTCAACACCGGGGAGCTGTTTTTT. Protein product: CASSSVVNTGELFF.

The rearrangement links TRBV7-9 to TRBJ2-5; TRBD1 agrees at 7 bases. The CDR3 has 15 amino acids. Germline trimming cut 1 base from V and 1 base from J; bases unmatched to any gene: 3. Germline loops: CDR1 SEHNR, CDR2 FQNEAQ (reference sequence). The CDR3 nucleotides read TGTGCCAGCAGCTTAGGAGACAGGGCCCAAGAGACCCAGTACTTC. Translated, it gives CASSLGDRAQETQYF.

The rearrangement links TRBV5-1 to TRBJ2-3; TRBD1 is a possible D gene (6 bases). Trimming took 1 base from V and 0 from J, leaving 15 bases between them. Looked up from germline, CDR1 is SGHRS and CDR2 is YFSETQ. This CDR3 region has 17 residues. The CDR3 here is CASSLKEQGSSTDTQYF. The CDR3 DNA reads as TGCGCCAGCAGCTTGAAGGAACAGGGTTCTAGCACAGATACGCAGTATTTT.

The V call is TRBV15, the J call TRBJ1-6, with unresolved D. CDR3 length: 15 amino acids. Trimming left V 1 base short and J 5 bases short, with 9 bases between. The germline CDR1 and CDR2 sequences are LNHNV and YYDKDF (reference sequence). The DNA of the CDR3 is TGTGCCACCAGCAGAGGGCGGGGAAATAATTCACCCCTCCACTTT. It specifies CATSRGRGNNSPLHF.

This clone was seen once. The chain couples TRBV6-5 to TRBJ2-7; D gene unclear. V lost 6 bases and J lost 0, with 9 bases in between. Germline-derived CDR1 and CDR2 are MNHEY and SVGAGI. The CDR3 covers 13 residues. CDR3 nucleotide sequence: TGTGCCAGCAGATTCAGTGGCTCCTACGAGCAGTACTTC. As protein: CASRFSGSYEQYF.

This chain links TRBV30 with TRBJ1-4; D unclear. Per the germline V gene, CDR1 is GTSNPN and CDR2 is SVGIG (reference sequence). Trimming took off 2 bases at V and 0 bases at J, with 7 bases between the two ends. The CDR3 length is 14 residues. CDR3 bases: TGTGCCTGGAGTCGCGGTGCAACTAATGAAAAACTGTTTTTT. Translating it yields CAWSRGATNEKLFF. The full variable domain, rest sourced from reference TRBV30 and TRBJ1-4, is SQTIHQWPATLVQPVGSPLSLECTVEGTSNPNLYWYRQAAGRGLQLLFYSVGIGQISSEVPQNLSASRPQDRQFILSSKKLLLSDSGFYLCAWSRGATNEKLFFGSGTQLSVL.

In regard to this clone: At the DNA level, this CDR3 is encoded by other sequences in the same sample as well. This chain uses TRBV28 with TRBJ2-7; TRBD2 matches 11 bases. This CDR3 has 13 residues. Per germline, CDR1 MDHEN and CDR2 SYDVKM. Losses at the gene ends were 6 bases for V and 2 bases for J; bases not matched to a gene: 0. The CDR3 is CASRLAGAYEQYF. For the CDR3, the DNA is TGTGCCAGCAGACTAGCGGGGGCCTACGAGCAGTACTTC.

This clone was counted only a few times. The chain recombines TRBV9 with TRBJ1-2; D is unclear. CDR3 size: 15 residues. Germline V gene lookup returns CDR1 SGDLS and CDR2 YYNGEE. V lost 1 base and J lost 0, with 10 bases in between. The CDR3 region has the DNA TGTGCCAGCAGCGTACTGGCGGAAGCTAACTATGGCTACACCTTC. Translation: CASSVLAEANYGYTF.

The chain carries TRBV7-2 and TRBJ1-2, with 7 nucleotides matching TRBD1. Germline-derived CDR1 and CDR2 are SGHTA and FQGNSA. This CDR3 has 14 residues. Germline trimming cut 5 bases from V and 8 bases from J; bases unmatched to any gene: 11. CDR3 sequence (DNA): TGTGCCAGCAGCCCACACAGGGGAGTCGACGGCTACACCTTC. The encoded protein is CASSPHRGVDGYTF.

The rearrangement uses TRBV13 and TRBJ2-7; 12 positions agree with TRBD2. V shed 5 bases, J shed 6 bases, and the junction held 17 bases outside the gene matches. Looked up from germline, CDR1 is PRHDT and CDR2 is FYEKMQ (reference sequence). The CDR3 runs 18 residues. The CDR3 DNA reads TGTGCCAGCAGCCCCCCCCGGACTAGCGGGGCCCCTTCAGGCGAGCAGTACTTC. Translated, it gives CASSPPRTSGAPSGEQYF.

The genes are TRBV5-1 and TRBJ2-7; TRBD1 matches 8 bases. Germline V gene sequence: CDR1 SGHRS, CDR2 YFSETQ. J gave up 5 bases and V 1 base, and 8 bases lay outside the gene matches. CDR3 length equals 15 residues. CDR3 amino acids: CASSLWLQQGDEQYF. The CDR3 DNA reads TGCGCCAGCAGCTTGTGGCTCCAACAGGGGGACGAGCAGTACTTC.

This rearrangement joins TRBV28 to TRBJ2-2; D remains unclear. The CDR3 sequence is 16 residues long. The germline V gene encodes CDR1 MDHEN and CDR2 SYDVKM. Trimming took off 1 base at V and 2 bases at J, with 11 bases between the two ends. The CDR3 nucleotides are TGTGCCAGCAGTTTATTACAAGAAACCAACACCGGGGAGCTGTTTTTT. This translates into CASSLLQETNTGELFF.

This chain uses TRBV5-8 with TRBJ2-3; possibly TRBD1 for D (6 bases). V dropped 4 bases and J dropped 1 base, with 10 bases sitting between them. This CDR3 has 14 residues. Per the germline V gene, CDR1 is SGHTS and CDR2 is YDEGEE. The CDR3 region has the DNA TGTGCCAGCAGCAGCAGGACAGGCACAGATACGCAGTATTTT. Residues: CASSSRTGTDTQYF. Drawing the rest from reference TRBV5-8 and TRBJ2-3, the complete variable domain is EAGVTQSPTHLIKTRGQQATLRCSPISGHTSVYWYQQALGLGLQFLLWYDEGEERNRGNFPPRFSGRQFPNYSSELNVNALELEDSALYLCASSSRTGTDTQYFGPGTRLTVL.

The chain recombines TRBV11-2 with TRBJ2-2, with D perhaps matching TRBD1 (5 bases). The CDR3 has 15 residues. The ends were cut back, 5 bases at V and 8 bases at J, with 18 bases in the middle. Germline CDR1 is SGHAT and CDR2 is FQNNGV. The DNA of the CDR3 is TGTGCCAGCAGCAGAAGGGGCGGAGAACAAGGGGAGCTGTTTTTT. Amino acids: CASSRRGGEQGELFF.

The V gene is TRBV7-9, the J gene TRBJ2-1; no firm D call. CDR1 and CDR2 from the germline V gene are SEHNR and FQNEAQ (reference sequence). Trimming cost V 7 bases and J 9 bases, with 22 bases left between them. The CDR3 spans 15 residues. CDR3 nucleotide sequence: TGTGCCAGCACCTTCTCTAGTTGGTCGAATGGTGAGCAGTTCTTC. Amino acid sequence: CASTFSSWSNGEQFF.